A selection of T cell receptor beta chains follows, all from one sample in a study of shared clonotypes between healthy human individuals. Sequencing was performed with immunoSEQ multiplex PCR; in TCRdb, only in-frame clones are kept and a portion is missing. This sample has more than 450,000 clones; 60% to 85% occur once, and the top ten carry roughly 13%. Sequencing was done on a sample of PBMCs. The source of these receptors is a woman aged 40 to 50 in good health. Some clones in this sample may be carry-over from other donors' samples. Both conserved end residues are part of each CDR3.

len,j_gene,v_gene,CDR3aa
19,TRBJ2-5,TRBV18,CASSPPVGTSGSVVETQYF
17,TRBJ2-3,TRBV5-1,CASSLIPGLGYTDTQYF
16,TRBJ2-2,TRBV7-6,CASSPDAGTNTGELFF
13,TRBJ1-2,TRBV15,CATSRDTGRDYTF
16,TRBJ1-2,TRBV10-3,CAISEGGTGFDYGYTF
13,TRBJ1-2,TRBV19,CASIGQGGYGYTF
15,TRBJ2-1,TRBV27,CASSFSGRIVNEQFF
13,TRBJ2-7,TRBV2,CASHRQGAYEQYF
14,TRBJ2-1,TRBV6-5,CASSYSGGVGEQFF
14,TRBJ2-3,TRBV2,CASSDFGDADTQYF
12,TRBJ2-7,TRBV29-1,CSVEGQYYEQYF
13,TRBJ2-7,TRBV28,CASGTRGPYEQYF
15,TRBJ2-7,TRBV5-4,CASSSGLAGGYEQYF
19,TRBJ1-3,TRBV28,CASSSSGQVSFSSGNTIYF
15,TRBJ2-3,TRBV19,CASSPLDRGVDTQYF
12,TRBJ2-5,TRBV28,CASSSGQETQYF
12,TRBJ2-4,TRBV27,CASSFRTGVQYF
15,TRBJ2-1,TRBV11-2,CASSLNHMGAGEQFF
14,TRBJ1-5,TRBV6-6,CASRSGGAIQPQHF
13,TRBJ2-1,TRBV29-1,CSVAGFTYNEQFF
15,TRBJ1-1,TRBV7-8,CASSLRARMNTEAFF
14,TRBJ1-1,TRBV27,CASSSDYINTEAFF
18,TRBJ2-3,TRBV7-3,CASSLKDGTESGTDTQYF
14,TRBJ2-1,TRBV28,CASSTRRTANEQFF
15,TRBJ1-5,TRBV2,CASSGGVTGDQPQHF
13,TRBJ2-3,TRBV7-3,CASSLENTDTQYF
14,TRBJ2-3,TRBV6-4,CASSEGKGADTQYF
14,TRBJ1-1,TRBV6-5,CASSRRQAYTEAFF
11,TRBJ1-4,TRBV19,CASSRGEKLFF
16,TRBJ2-5,TRBV11-2,CASSLNGISRSETQYF
16,TRBJ1-4,TRBV6-1,CASSELGPPTNEKLFF
14,TRBJ2-1,TRBV4-2,CASSQEEGYNEQFF
13,TRBJ2-1,TRBV10-3,CAISDLANDEQFF
13,TRBJ2-7,TRBV7-2,CASSLNSYYEQYF
16,TRBJ2-6,TRBV6-6,CASSYQTDSGANVLTF
16,TRBJ2-1,TRBV14,CASKALDLAMGNEQFF
13,TRBJ2-7,TRBV27,CASAREGSYEQYF
13,TRBJ1-5,TRBV25-1,CASSGEGLAPQHF
14,TRBJ2-7,TRBV18,CASSPAGQGNEQYF
14,.,TRBV7-8,CASSFSGLSYEQYF
15,TRBJ1-5,TRBV2,CASSEWGQGNQPQHF
15,TRBJ2-5,TRBV19,CASSGRRQGQETQYF
16,TRBJ2-1,TRBV7-3,CASSSQHGTIYNEQFF
16,TRBJ1-3,TRBV18,CASSPGQGHSGNTIYF
14,TRBJ2-3,TRBV6-5,CANSSGLAGWNQYF